This T cell receptor beta chain was recovered during a study of blood T cell repertoires in COVID-19. The germline V gene encodes CDR1 LNHDA and CDR2 SQIVND (reference sequence). Trimming took off 0 bases at V and 5 bases at J, with 10 bases between the two ends. CDR3 length: 14 amino acids. The assay was immunoSEQ multiplex PCR, and TCRdb's table has in-frame clones only and misses some. This table holds 180,000 or so clones, more than 75% found once. This clonotype was sampled from a person between 65 and 79 years old with COVID-19, enrolled during active disease. This chain links TRBV19 with TRBJ1-1; D is ambiguous. The specimen sequenced was peripheral blood. DNA of the CDR3: TGTGCCAGTAGTATAGAGGACGGCGGGACTGAAGCTTTCTTT. It translates to CASSIEDGGTEAFF.